This T cell receptor (beta chain) was sequenced in a study of cytomegalovirus exposure and HLA in healthy donors. General study results and limits: Later on, an analysis tied around 17,000 TCR beta sequences to HLA alleles at 0.05 false discovery rate. There was a cluster of highly shared sequence variants that was likely a sequencing artifact.

It was healthy bone marrow donors who served as donors. This CDR3 contains 13 residues. V was cut by 6 bases and J by 8 bases, with 14 bases left in between. Per the germline V gene, CDR1 is SGHTA and CDR2 is FQGNSA. Concerning this clone itself: The antigen remains undetermined.

Use of 60 Vbeta and 13 Jbeta primers characterized the PCR. Clones were read by immunoSEQ multiplex PCR, and TCRdb kept only the in-frame ones, dropping some. The data contain roughly 120,000 clones, around 80% of them singletons. This sequence was found in a woman in her twenties or thirties in good health and CMV-seronegative. The chain is built from TRBV7-2 and TRBJ2-1, with a possible D match to TRBD2 (5 bases). The sequenced sample was PBMCs. CDR3 in DNA: TGTGCCAGCAGGGCCGGGATAGAGGATGAGCAGTTCTTC. Translating gives CASRAGIEDEQFF.